This T cell receptor (beta chain) came from a study of blood T cell repertoires in COVID-19 (dated by TCRdb to the early 2020s). Regarding the complete study: Samples covering the acute and convalescent phases of COVID-19 were provided by collaborators in the United States, Italy and Spain. The prospective study material was composed of cDNA or gDNA derived from T cells, B-cell-depleted T cells, or PBMCs. Deeply sampled blood TCRbeta repertoires from subjects exposed to, actively infected with, or recovered from COVID-19 were included in the dataset. The repertoires were made available in a free public database intended to serve as a resource for research on the immune response to SARS-CoV-2. Samples came from the ongoing ImmuneRACE study (first 160 participants) plus 1,254 subjects from 6 global collaborators. A de-identified subject ID, COVID-19 status, age in years and sex were almost always included in the sample metadata. Where available, HLA class I and class II types were obtained from metadata supplied by the sample provider rather than from assay-based typing. Paper-wide results and their limitations: Clinical and demographic metadata were provided uncurated, with the amount varying by source and participant.

The collaborating institutions used their own protocols to collect whole blood in K2EDTA tubes. For TCRbeta analysis, collaborator samples were shipped as frozen whole blood, as isolated PBMCs, or as DNA extracted from either sample type. With regard to this clone: The antigen it binds to is not known. No qualities accompany the bases; no much larger clone lies one base away.

Spanning cysteine to phenylalanine, the CDR3 consists of 17 amino acids. The read is trimmed to its CDR3 DNA, 51 bases read in frame from base 1. Looking up the germline V gene (reference sequence) yields CDR1 LGHDT and CDR2 YNNKEL. Here V drops 1 base and J drops 6 bases, and the junction holds 13 bases not matched to any gene. TCRbeta CDR3 regions were amplified from genomic DNA using the immunoSEQ Assay, a bias-controlled multiplex PCR. In the paper's pipeline: Within the assay, amplification of reference gene primers was used to estimate how many nucleated cells each sample contained. Sequence reads were collapsed and filtered to measure the absolute abundance of every unique TCRbeta CDR3 rearrangement. Productive Simpson clonality was computed per sample as the square root of Simpson's diversity index over productive rearrangements. This is the immuneACCESS table as TCRdb keeps it, with only in-frame sequences that have V and J called. A part of the clones is gone; compared with another copy, unresolved V genes explain less than half, and the rest is unexplained. V and J calls and clone size are as listed in that table; D and trimming were resolved from the DNA. Recorded for this sample are more than 90,000 clones; approximately 82% of them occurred a single time. The biggest ten clones account for roughly 4.1% of the sample.

The sample consisted of peripheral blood. The chain couples TRBV3-1 (or the pseudogene TRBV3-2) to TRBJ2-7; a stretch of 9 junction bases matches TRBD1. This sequence originates from a man in his 60s with acute or convalescent COVID-19. The CDR3 region: CASSQVFPGTGLPEQYF. The bases read TGTGCCAGCAGCCAAGTATTCCCCGGGACAGGGCTTCCCGAGCAGTACTTC.